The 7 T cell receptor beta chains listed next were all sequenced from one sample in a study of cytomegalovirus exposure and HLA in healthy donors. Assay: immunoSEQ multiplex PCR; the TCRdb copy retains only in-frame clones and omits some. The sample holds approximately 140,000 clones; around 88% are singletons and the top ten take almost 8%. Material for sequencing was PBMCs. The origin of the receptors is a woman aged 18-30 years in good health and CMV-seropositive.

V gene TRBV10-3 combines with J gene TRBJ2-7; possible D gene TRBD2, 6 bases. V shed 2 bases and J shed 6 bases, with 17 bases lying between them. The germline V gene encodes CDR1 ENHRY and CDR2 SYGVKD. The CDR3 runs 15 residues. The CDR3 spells CAISEIGDSSLEQYF. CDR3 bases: TGTGCCATCAGTGAGATAGGGGACTCTTCCCTCGAGCAGTACTTC.

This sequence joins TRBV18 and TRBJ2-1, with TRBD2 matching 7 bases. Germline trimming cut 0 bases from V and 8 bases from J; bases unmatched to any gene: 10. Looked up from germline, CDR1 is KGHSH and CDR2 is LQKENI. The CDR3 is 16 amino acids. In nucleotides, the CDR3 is TGTGCCAGCTCACCACCCTACGCGGGAGCTGGCTATGAGCAGTTCTTC. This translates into CASSPPYAGAGYEQFF.

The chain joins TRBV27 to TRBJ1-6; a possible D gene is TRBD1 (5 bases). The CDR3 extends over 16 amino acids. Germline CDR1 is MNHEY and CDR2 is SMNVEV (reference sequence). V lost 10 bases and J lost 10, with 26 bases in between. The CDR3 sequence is CATSDIHYTNSSPLHF. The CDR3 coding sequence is TGTGCCACTTCGGACATTCACTATACGAATTCATCACCCCTCCACTTT.

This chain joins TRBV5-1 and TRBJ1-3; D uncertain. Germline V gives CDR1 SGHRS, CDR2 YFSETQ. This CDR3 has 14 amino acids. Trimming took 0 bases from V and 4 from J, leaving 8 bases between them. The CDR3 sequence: CASSLDYRGNTIYF. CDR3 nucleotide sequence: TGCGCCAGCAGCTTGGACTATAGGGGAAACACCATATATTTT.

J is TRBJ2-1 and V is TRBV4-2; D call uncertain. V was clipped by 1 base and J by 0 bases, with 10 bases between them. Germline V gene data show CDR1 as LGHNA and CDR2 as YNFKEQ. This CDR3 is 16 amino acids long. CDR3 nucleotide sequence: TGTGCCAGCAGCCAAGGTTTATCCCTCTCCTACAATGAGCAGTTCTTC. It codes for CASSQGLSLSYNEQFF.

The CDR3, as DNA: TGTGCCAGTCTAGCGGGAGAGGGCACCGGGGAGCTGTTTTTT. Translation: CASLAGEGTGELFF. The chain joins TRBV28 to TRBJ2-2, with 10 positions matching TRBD2. The CDR3 totals 14 residues. Germline CDR1 and CDR2: MDHEN and SYDVKM. Trimming removed 9 bases from V and 4 bases from J; junction bases left unmatched: 5.

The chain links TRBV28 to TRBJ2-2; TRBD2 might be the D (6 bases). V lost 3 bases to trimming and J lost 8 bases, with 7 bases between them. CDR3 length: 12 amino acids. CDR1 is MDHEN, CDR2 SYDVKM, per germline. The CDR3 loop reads CASSLGGGELFF. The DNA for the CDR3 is TGTGCCAGCAGTTTGGGGGGAGGGGAGCTGTTTTTT.